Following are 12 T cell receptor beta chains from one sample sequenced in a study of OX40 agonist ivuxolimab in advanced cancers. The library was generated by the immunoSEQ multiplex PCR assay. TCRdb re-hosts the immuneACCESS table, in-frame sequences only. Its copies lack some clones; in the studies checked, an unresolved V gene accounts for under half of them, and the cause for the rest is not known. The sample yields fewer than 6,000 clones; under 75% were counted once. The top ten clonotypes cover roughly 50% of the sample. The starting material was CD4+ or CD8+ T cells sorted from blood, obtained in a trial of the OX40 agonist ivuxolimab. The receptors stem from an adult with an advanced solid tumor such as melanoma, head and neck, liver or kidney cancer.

The CDR3: CASRSTSGAPFDQYF. The CDR3 coding sequence is TGTGCCAGCAGATCGACTAGCGGGGCCCCCTTTGATCAGTACTTC. This chain links TRBV7-8 with TRBJ2-7; 11 bases agree with TRBD2. The CDR3 runs 15 residues. The ends lost 6 bases at V and 10 bases at J; junction bases unmatched: 14. Germline loops: CDR1 SGHVS, CDR2 FQNEAQ.

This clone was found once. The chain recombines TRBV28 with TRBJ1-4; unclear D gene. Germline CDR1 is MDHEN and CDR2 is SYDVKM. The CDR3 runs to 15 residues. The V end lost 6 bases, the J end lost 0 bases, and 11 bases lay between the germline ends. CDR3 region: CASRSRGATNEKLFF. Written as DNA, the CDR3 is TGTGCCAGCAGGTCCCGTGGGGCAACTAATGAAAAACTGTTTTTT. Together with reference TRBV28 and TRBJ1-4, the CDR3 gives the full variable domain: DVKVTQSSRYLVKRTGEKVFLECVQDMDHENMFWYRQDPGLGLRLIYFSYDVKMKEKGDIPEGYSVSREKKERFSLILESASTNQTSMYLCASRSRGATNEKLFFGSGTQLSVL.

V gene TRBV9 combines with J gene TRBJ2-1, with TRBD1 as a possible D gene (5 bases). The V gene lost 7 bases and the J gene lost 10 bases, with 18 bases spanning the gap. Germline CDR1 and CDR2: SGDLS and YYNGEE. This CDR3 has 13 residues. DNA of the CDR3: TGTGCCAGCGGCCCCTCAGGTGGGGCAGAGCAGTTCTTC. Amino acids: CASGPSGGAEQFF.

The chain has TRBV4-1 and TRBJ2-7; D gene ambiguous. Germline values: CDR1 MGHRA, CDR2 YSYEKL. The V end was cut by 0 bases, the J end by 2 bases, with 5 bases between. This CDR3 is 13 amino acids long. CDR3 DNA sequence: TGCGCCAGCAGCCAAGATCGGGCCTACGAGCAGTACTTC. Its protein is CASSQDRAYEQYF.

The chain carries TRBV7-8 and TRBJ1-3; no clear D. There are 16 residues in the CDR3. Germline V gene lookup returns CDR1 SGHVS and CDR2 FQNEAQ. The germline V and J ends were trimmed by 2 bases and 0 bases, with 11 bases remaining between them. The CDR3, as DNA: TGTGCCAGCAGCTTAATTGAAAGGGTCTCTGGAAACACCATATATTTT. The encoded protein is CASSLIERVSGNTIYF.

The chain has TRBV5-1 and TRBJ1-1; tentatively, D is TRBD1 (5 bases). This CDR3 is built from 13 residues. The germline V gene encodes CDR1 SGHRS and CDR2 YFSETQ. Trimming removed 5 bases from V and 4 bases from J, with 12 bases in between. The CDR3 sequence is CASSSQGFTEAFF. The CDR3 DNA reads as TGCGCCAGCAGTTCCCAGGGTTTCACTGAAGCTTTCTTT.

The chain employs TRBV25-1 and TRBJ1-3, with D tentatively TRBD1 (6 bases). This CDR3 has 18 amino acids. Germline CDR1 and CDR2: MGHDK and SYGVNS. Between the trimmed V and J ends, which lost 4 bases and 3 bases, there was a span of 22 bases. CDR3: CASSGAGEVRQVGNTIYF. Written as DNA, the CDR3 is TGTGCCAGCAGTGGGGCAGGGGAAGTGAGGCAGGTTGGAAACACCATATATTTT.

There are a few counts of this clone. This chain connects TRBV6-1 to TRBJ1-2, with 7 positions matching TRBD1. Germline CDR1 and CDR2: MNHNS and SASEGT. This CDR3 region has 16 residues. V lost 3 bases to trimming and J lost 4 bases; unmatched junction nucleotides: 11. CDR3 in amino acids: CASSDFDRVGFYGYTF. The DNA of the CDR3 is TGTGCCAGCAGTGATTTTGACAGGGTTGGGTTCTATGGCTACACCTTC.

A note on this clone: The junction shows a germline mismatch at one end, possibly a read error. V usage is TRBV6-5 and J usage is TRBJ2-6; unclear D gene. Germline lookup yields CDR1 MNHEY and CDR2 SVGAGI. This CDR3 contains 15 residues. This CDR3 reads CASRIVNSRANVLTF. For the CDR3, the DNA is TGTGCCAGCAGAATAGTTAACTCTCGGGCCAACGTCCTGACTTTC.

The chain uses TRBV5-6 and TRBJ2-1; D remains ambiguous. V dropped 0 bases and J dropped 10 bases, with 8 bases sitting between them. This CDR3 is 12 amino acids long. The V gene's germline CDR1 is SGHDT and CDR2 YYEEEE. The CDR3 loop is CASSLVGKEQFF. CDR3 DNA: TGTGCCAGCAGCTTGGTGGGGAAGGAGCAGTTCTTC.

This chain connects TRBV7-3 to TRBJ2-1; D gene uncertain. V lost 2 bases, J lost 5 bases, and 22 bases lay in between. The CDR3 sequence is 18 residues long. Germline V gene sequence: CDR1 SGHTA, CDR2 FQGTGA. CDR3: CASSLDRGVGSAHNEQFF. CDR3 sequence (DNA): TGTGCCAGCAGCTTAGACCGCGGAGTCGGGTCCGCCCACAATGAGCAGTTCTTC.

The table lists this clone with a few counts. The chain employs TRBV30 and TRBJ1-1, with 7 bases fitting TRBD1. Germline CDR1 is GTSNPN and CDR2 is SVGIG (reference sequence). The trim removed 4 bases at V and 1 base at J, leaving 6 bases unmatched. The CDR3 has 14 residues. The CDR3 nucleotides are TGTGCCTGGACCCAGGGGGTACAGAACACTGAAGCTTTCTTT. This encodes CAWTQGVQNTEAFF.